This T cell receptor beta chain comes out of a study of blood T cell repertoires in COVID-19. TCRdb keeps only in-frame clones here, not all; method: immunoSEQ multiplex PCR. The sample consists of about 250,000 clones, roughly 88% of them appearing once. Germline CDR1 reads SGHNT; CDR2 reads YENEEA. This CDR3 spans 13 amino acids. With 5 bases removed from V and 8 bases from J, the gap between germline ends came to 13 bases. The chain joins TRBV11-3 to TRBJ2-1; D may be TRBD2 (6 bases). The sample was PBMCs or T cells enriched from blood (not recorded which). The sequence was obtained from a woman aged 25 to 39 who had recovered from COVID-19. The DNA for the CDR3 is TGTGCCAGCAGCGCGGGAATCGGGGATGAGCAGTTCTTC. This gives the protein CASSAGIGDEQFF.